This TCR beta chain derives from a study of T cells after yellow fever vaccination (dated by TCRdb to about 2019). Study-level background: The SMART-Seq v4 Ultra Low Input RNA kit was used to prepare libraries from fractions with low cell numbers. To follow T-cell clones before and after primary and booster YFV17D yellow fever vaccination, bulk TCR alpha and beta repertoires were sequenced over time. Two healthy male donors made up the cohort, one aged 18 to 29 years and the other aged 30 to 39 years. Blood was collected at multiple timepoints before and after primary and secondary immunization, and bulk PBMC replicates and cell subsets were isolated.

The research as a whole found: Computational filtering was needed because FACS-sorted repertoires could contain abundant contaminating clonotypes from the bulk population. Compared with the primary T-cell response, the secondary T-cell response was faster but weaker, reaching its peak on day 5 rather than on day 15. After the booster, most of the clones that had expanded following primary vaccination were detected again (just under 97% of CD4 and roughly nine tenths of CD8), which suggests that memory was broadly maintained. Only a couple of donors were included in the study, so the extent to which the findings can be generalized is limited. A small fraction of clonotypes appeared in both the CD4 and CD8 compartments, likely as a result of convergent recombination.

The germline V gene (reference sequence) supplies CDR1 SEHNR and CDR2 FQNEAQ. Deletion took 4 bases off V and 0 bases off J, with a span of 10 bases between the germline ends. Reading from cysteine to phenylalanine, the CDR3 counts 14 amino acids. Solely the CDR3 DNA is kept, with 42 bases framed from the first base. The treatment or condition label here, explained by the study, means: live attenuated yellow fever vaccine strain. PBMCs were isolated from peripheral blood using a standard Ficoll-Paque protocol. CD4 and CD8 T-cell fractions were isolated with Dynabeads CD4 and CD8 positive selection kits. RNA was extracted with TriZol from bulk PBMCs, CD4 and CD8 fractions, and dextramer-positive and dextramer-negative fractions. TCR cDNA was synthesized by 5'RACE template switching, which introduced a universal primer site and unique molecular identifiers. Priming of cDNA synthesis was performed from both the TCR alpha and TCR beta constant segments. Library amplification used two PCR steps, and the second PCR step added sample barcodes and sequencing adapters. Libraries were sequenced on Illumina HiSeq 2500 (2x100 bp) or NovaSeq (2x150 bp). In the source study's methods: Demultiplexing of reads and collapsing into UMI consensus sequences were performed with MIGEC, and V(D)J alignment was carried out with MiXCR. Vaccine-responding clonotypes were identified with edgeR using replicate PBMC samples, with FDR below 0.01 and a log2 fold change above 5 up to day 15 being required. Each bulk clonotype received a CD4 or CD8 identity based on whether the sequenced CD4 or CD8 repertoire contained that clonotype at higher abundance. Through fastp at Q25 and MiXCR, TCRdb rebuilt clones from the public reads, retaining in-frame beta chains. Under each unique CDR3 protein, matching rows form one entry showing the most common genes and DNA. The V and J calls and clone size are TCRdb's, not the authors'. The table for this sample lists approximately 260,000 distinct CDR3 sequences; 10% to 15% of them were counted only once. The ten largest clones take up about 0.51% of the sample.

In this sample, this clonotype turned up a few times. Its binding antigen is unknown. No base quality information exists; no much larger clone differs at one position. This receptor was taken from a man aged 30 to 45 who received the YFV17D yellow fever vaccine. Material: CD4+ T cells sorted from PBMCs, obtained 45 days after the yellow fever booster vaccination. This sequence uses TRBV7-9 and TRBJ2-7; the D segment cannot be called with confidence. The DNA sequence follows: TGTGCCAGCAGCTCTGGTTCATACTCCTACGAGCAGTACTTC. This is translated as CASSSGSYSYEQYF. Joined to the reference TRBV7-9 and TRBJ2-7 proteins, this CDR3 gives the full variable domain: DTGVSQNPRHKITKRGQNVTFRCDPISEHNRLYWYRQTLGQGPEFLTYFQNEAQLEKSRLLSDRFSAERPKGSFSTLEIQRTEQGDSAMYLCASSSGSYSYEQYFGPGTRLTVT.